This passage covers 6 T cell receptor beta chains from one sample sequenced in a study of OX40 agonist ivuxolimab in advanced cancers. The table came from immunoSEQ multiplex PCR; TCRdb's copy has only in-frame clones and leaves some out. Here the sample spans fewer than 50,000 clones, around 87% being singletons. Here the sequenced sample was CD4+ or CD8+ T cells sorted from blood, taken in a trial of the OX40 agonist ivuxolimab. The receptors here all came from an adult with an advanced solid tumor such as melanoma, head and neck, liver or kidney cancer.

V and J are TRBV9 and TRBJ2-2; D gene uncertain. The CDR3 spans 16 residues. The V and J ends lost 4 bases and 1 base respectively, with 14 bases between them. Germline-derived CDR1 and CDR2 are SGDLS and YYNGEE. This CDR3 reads CASSPRLHLNTGELFF. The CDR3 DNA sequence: TGTGCCAGCAGCCCTCGTTTACACCTGAACACCGGGGAGCTGTTTTTT.

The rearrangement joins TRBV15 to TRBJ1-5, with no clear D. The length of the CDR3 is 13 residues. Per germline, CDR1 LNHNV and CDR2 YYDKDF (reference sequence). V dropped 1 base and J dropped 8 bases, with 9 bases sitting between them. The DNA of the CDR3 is TGTGCCACCAGCAGAGTCTGGGAGGAGCCCCAGCATTTT. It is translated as CATSRVWEEPQHF.

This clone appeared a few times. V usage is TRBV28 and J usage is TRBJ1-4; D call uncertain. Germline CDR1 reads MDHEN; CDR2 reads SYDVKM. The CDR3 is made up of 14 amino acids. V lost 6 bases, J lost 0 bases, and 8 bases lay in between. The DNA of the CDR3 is TGTGCCAGCAGATACTGGTCAACTAATGAAAAACTGTTTTTT. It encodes CASRYWSTNEKLFF.

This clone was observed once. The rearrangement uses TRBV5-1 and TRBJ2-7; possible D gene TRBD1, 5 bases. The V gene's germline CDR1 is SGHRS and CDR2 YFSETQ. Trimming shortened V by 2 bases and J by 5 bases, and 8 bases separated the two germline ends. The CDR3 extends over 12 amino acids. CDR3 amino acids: CASSFQGNEQYF. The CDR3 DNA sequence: TGCGCCAGCAGCTTTCAGGGCAACGAGCAGTACTTC.

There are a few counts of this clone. The CDR3 DNA follows: TGTGCCAGCAGCCTTAAGGTTCAGCCCCAGCATTTT. Its protein is CASSLKVQPQHF. The chain has TRBV28 and TRBJ1-5; D gene uncertain. The V end lost 6 bases, the J end lost 6 bases, and 9 bases lay between the germline ends. The germline gives CDR1 MDHEN, CDR2 SYDVKM. CDR3 size: 12 residues. The full variable domain, its missing parts supplied by reference TRBV28 and TRBJ1-5, is DVKVTQSSRYLVKRTGEKVFLECVQDMDHENMFWYRQDPGLGLRLIYFSYDVKMKEKGDIPEGYSVSREKKERFSLILESASTNQTSMYLCASSLKVQPQHFGDGTRLSIL.

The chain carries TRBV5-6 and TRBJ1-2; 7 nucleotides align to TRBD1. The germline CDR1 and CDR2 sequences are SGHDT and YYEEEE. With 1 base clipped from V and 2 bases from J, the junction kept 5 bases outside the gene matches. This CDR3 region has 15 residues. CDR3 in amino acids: CASSLKGGKNYGYTF. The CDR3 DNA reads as TGTGCCAGCAGCTTGAAAGGGGGCAAAAACTATGGCTACACCTTC. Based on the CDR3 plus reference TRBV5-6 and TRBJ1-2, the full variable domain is DAGVTQSPTHLIKTRGQQVTLRCSPKSGHDTVSWYQQALGQGPQFIFQYYEEEERQRGNFPDRFSGHQFPNYSSELNVNALLLGDSALYLCASSLKGGKNYGYTFGSGTRLTVV.